Below are 21 T cell receptor beta chains sequenced from a single sample in a study of cytomegalovirus exposure and HLA in healthy donors. PCR involved 60 Vbeta and 13 Jbeta primers. The assay was immunoSEQ multiplex PCR, and TCRdb's table has in-frame clones only and misses some. In the table there are 100,000 to 150,000 clones, about 79% of which are singletons. Sample: PBMCs. These receptor sequences come from a man aged 45-60 years in good health and CMV-seronegative.

About this clone: At one boundary the junction diverges from the germline segment, which might be a read error. This chain uses TRBV7-9 with TRBJ1-2; tentatively, D is TRBD1 (5 bases). Germline values: CDR1 SEHNR, CDR2 FQNEAQ (reference sequence). This CDR3 region has 13 residues. CDR3 in amino acids: CSSSLGREDGYTF. The CDR3 DNA is TGTTCCAGCAGCTTGGGCAGGGAAGATGGCTACACCTTC.

The rearrangement links TRBV5-1 to TRBJ2-2; D is undetermined. The CDR3 has 12 amino acids. The V end lost 0 bases, the J end lost 8 bases, and 5 bases lay between the germline ends. CDR1 and CDR2 (germline): SGHRS, YFSETQ. For the CDR3, the DNA is TGCGCCAGCAGCTTGGGTTCTGGGGAGCTGTTTTTT. This gives the protein CASSLGSGELFF.

This clone was detected only once. The chain combines TRBV10-3 with TRBJ1-1, with 11 bases lining up with TRBD1. Looked up from germline, CDR1 is ENHRY and CDR2 is SYGVKD. CDR3 size: 17 residues. Trimming at V came to 4 bases and at J to 0 bases, leaving 7 bases not matched to a gene. CDR3 nucleotide sequence: TGTGCCATCAGTGGGGACAGGGGGAATATCATGAACACTGAAGCTTTCTTT. Protein sequence: CAISGDRGNIMNTEAFF.

In the case of this clone: Other DNA sequences within the sample encode an identical CDR3. The gene calls are TRBV5-1 and TRBJ2-5; 8 nucleotides match TRBD2. Trimming took 1 base from V and 1 from J; bases not matched to a gene: 6. The CDR3 loop spans 16 amino acids. The germline V gene encodes CDR1 SGHRS and CDR2 YFSETQ. DNA of the CDR3: TGCGCCAGCAGCTTGCAGGGGCGGGGGGCCCAAGAGACCCAGTACTTC. Its translation is CASSLQGRGAQETQYF.

The chain couples TRBV10-3 to TRBJ1-5, with D possibly matching TRBD1 (6 bases). V shed 3 bases and J shed 2 bases, with 11 bases lying between them. Germline CDR1 reads ENHRY; CDR2 reads SYGVKD. The CDR3 spans 15 residues. This CDR3 reads CAISDLGAGNQPQHF. The CDR3 DNA follows: TGTGCCATCAGTGATTTGGGGGCTGGCAATCAGCCCCAGCATTTT.

The rearrangement joins TRBV5-1 to TRBJ1-2; a weak D match, TRBD1 (5 bases). The CDR3 covers 14 residues. The V end was cut by 0 bases, the J end by 6 bases, with 12 bases between. Looked up from germline, CDR1 is SGHRS and CDR2 is YFSETQ. CDR3 nucleotide sequence: TGCGCCAGCAGCTTGGTACGCCAGGGCGATGGCTACACCTTC. It translates to CASSLVRQGDGYTF.

The chain employs TRBV6-5 and TRBJ2-2; no definite D call. The V end was cut by 2 bases, the J end by 1 base, with 8 bases between. Germline-derived CDR1 and CDR2 are MNHEY and SVGAGI. This CDR3 region has 15 residues. The CDR3 region is CASSYLQENTGELFF. CDR3 DNA sequence: TGTGCCAGCAGTTACCTCCAGGAGAACACCGGGGAGCTGTTTTTT.

This clone appeared a single time. The chain recombines TRBV5-1 with TRBJ2-3, with a tentative D call TRBD1 (6 bases). Trimming left V 3 bases short and J 4 bases short, with 12 bases between. Germline CDR1 and CDR2: SGHRS and YFSETQ. This CDR3 region has 14 residues. CDR3 amino acids: CASSSTGRADTQYF. The CDR3 DNA sequence: TGCGCCAGCAGCTCCACAGGGCGCGCAGATACGCAGTATTTT. Supplemented by reference TRBV5-1 and TRBJ2-3, the full variable domain reads KAGVTQTPRYLIKTRGQQVTLSCSPISGHRSVSWYQQTPGQGLQFLFEYFSETQRNKGNFPGRFSGRQFSNSRSEMNVSTLELGDSALYLCASSSTGRADTQYFGPGTRLTVL.

V and J are TRBV28 and TRBJ1-1, with D perhaps TRBD1 (6 bases). Germline V lookup: CDR1 MDHEN, CDR2 SYDVKM. The CDR3 contains 13 residues. Trimming left V 2 bases short and J 8 bases short, with 12 bases between. The DNA for the CDR3 is TGTGCCAGCAGTTTAGGGGGCCAGAGAGAAGCTTTCTTT. Protein sequence: CASSLGGQREAFF.

The chain links TRBV5-6 to TRBJ1-4; 7 nucleotides match TRBD1. Germline V gene lookup returns CDR1 SGHDT and CDR2 YYEEEE. With V trimmed by 1 base and J by 7 bases, 7 bases remained unmatched. This CDR3 contains 15 residues. The CDR3 loop is CASSLLRGAGEKLFF. The CDR3 nucleotides are TGTGCCAGCAGCTTGCTCAGGGGGGCGGGTGAAAAACTGTTTTTT.

The chain has TRBV12-5 and TRBJ2-5, with TRBD2 identical over 11 bases. There are 14 residues in the CDR3. The trim removed 7 bases at V and 4 bases at J, leaving 5 bases unmatched. Germline-derived CDR1 and CDR2 are LGHNT and FRNRAP. As DNA, the CDR3 is TGTGCTAGTGCCGTCGGACTAGCGGGAGAGACCCAGTACTTC. Translated, it gives CASAVGLAGETQYF.

In this sample, this clone turned up a few times. The V gene is TRBV25-1, the J gene TRBJ2-3; 9 positions match TRBD1. Germline CDR1 reads MGHDK; CDR2 reads SYGVNS. J gave up 2 bases and V 4 bases, and 4 bases lay outside the gene matches. This CDR3 is built from 15 residues. The CDR3 here is CASSARDRATDTQYF. CDR3 nucleotide sequence: TGTGCCAGCAGTGCTCGGGACAGGGCCACAGATACGCAGTATTTT.

The chain couples TRBV28 to TRBJ2-4, with TRBD2 as a possible D gene (7 bases). Germline V gene sequence: CDR1 MDHEN, CDR2 SYDVKM. V lost 5 bases, J lost 0 bases, and 11 bases lay in between. This CDR3 spans 15 amino acids. The CDR3 is CASSTGGLAKNIQYF. The CDR3 region has the DNA TGTGCCAGCAGTACGGGGGGCCTAGCCAAAAACATTCAGTACTTC. Looking up the rest from reference TRBV28 and TRBJ2-4 gives the full variable domain: DVKVTQSSRYLVKRTGEKVFLECVQDMDHENMFWYRQDPGLGLRLIYFSYDVKMKEKGDIPEGYSVSREKKERFSLILESASTNQTSMYLCASSTGGLAKNIQYFGAGTRLSVL.

V gene TRBV15 combines with J gene TRBJ1-5; 7 nucleotides agree with TRBD1. Germline CDR1 reads LNHNV; CDR2 reads YYDKDF (reference sequence). J lost 2 bases, V lost 5 bases, and 6 bases had no gene match. The CDR3 runs to 15 residues. CDR3 protein: CATSGTVGRNQPQHF. The CDR3 nucleotides read TGTGCCACCAGCGGGACAGTCGGTCGCAATCAGCCCCAGCATTTT.

The chain has TRBV7-2 and TRBJ1-5; 8 positions agree with TRBD1. Germline V gene lookup returns CDR1 SGHTA and CDR2 FQGNSA. Trimming cost V 3 bases and J 7 bases; bases outside gene matches: 2. This CDR3 contains 13 residues. The CDR3 coding sequence is TGTGCCAGCAGCTTTGACAGGGGACAGCCCCAGCATTTT. Its translation is CASSFDRGQPQHF.

The chain employs TRBV28 and TRBJ1-5; TRBD1 agrees at 7 bases. The CDR3 sequence is 15 residues long. The junction had 10 bases not matched to a gene; V was cut back by 6 bases and J by 5 bases. CDR1 is MDHEN and CDR2 is SYDVKM in the germline V gene. The CDR3 DNA reads as TGTGCCAGCAGCAAGACAGGGTCGATATATCAGCCCCAGCATTTT. The encoded protein is CASSKTGSIYQPQHF.

V usage is TRBV11-2 and J usage is TRBJ2-1; 9 bases fit TRBD2. J lost 12 bases, V lost 2 bases, and 14 bases had no gene match. Germline V gives CDR1 SGHAT, CDR2 FQNNGV. This CDR3 region has 16 residues. CDR3 coding DNA: TGTGCCAGCAGCTTACATCTCCAGCGGGGGGCTAGGGGGCAGTTCTTC. Residues: CASSLHLQRGARGQFF.

This chain uses TRBV27 with TRBJ1-5, with 7 bases identical to TRBD1. This CDR3 is built from 15 residues. Germline V lookup: CDR1 MNHEY, CDR2 SMNVEV (reference sequence). The J segment lost 0 bases and the V segment lost 7 bases, leaving 6 bases of the junction unmatched. Written as DNA, the CDR3 is TGTGCCAGCAAATTCGGGACAGCTAGCAATCAGCCCCAGCATTTT. This translates into CASKFGTASNQPQHF.

The chain employs TRBV4-1 and TRBJ2-2; the D is unclear. Germline-derived CDR1 and CDR2 are MGHRA and YSYEKL. The CDR3 runs 12 residues. Trimming removed 4 bases from V and 5 bases from J, with 5 bases in between. CDR3 amino acids: CASSRNTGELFF. The CDR3 DNA follows: TGCGCCAGCAGCCGTAATACCGGGGAGCTGTTTTTT.

In the case of this clone: Mismatch with germline at one junction end may stem from a read error. The chain recombines TRBV7-9 with TRBJ1-1; possibly TRBD1 for D (5 bases). The CDR3 contains 13 residues. Germline loops: CDR1 SEHNR, CDR2 FQNEAQ (reference sequence). The CDR3 DNA reads TGTTCCAGCAGCTCCAGGGAGAACACTGAAGCTTTCTTT. This codes for CSSSSRENTEAFF.

This chain joins TRBV6-1 and TRBJ2-3; 11 bases are a match to TRBD2. The CDR3 runs 18 residues. In germline, CDR1 is MNHNS, CDR2 SASEGT. The J segment lost 0 bases and the V segment lost 4 bases, leaving 9 bases of the junction unmatched. This chain's CDR3 is CASSGSIAGGRSTDTQYF. The CDR3 coding sequence is TGTGCCAGCAGTGGGTCAATAGCGGGGGGGAGAAGCACAGATACGCAGTATTTT.